Here is one T cell receptor beta chain with its context. Its specificity is not known. This record comes from a study of persistence of HIV-infected CD4 T cells. Study-level results: CMV- and Gag-responding cells had lower TCRbeta richness than CD3/CD28-responding cells.

Anti-CD3/anti-CD28 beads served as a nonspecific positive control stimulus. Sorting of responding CD4+ T cells relied on upregulated CD40 ligand together with CD69. Inclusion required CMV-positive serology and CD4+ counts above 400 cells/uL. CD8-depleted PBMCs were stimulated 18 hours with anti-CD28/CD49d costimulation, CD40-blocking antibody and enfuvirtide. Trimming took 5 bases from V and 9 from J; bases not matched to a gene: 11. The CDR3 contains 15 residues. Looked up from germline, CDR1 is LNHDA and CDR2 is SQIVND (reference sequence). This was the immunoSEQ version 4 assay in survey mode. Genomic DNA was diluted to 10 ng/uL, up to about 1 ug per sample. Sequencing used immunoSEQ multiplex PCR; TCRdb keeps in-frame clones, though not all of them. Here the sample spans 35,000 to 50,000 clones, around 92% being singletons.

This receptor was obtained from an adult man with HIV who was CMV-seropositive. The sequencing here drew on CD4+ T cells sorted from PBMCs after roughly 18-hour stimulation, taken from a patient who received antiretroviral therapy. V gene TRBV19 combines with J gene TRBJ2-3, with 10 bases lining up with TRBD1. CDR3 amino acids: CASSAGTGVGNTQYF. The CDR3 nucleotides read TGTGCCAGTAGTGCCGGGACAGGGGTAGGTAACACGCAGTATTTT.